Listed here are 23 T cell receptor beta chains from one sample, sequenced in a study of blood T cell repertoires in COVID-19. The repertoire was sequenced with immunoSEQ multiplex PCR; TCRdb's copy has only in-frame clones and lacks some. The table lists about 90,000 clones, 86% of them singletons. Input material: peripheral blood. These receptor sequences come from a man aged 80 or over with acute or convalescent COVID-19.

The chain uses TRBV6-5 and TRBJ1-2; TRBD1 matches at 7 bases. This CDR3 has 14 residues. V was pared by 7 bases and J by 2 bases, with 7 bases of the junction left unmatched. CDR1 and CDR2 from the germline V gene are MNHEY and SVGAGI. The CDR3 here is CASTQGTVNYGYTF. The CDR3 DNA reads TGTGCCAGCACCCAAGGGACAGTAAACTATGGCTACACCTTC.

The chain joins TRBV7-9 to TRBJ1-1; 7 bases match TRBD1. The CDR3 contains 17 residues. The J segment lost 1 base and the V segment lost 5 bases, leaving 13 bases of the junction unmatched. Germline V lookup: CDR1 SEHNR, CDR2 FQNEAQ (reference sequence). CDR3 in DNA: TGTGCCAGCAGCCCGGGACAGTGGACCGAGGGGAACACTGAAGCTTTCTTT. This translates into CASSPGQWTEGNTEAFF.

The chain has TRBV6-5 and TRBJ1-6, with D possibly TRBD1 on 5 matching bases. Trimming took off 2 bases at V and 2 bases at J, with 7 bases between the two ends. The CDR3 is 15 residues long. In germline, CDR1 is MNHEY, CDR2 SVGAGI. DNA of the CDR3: TGTGCCAGCAGTTACGGGGGGACCTATAATTCACCCCTCCACTTT. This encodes CASSYGGTYNSPLHF.

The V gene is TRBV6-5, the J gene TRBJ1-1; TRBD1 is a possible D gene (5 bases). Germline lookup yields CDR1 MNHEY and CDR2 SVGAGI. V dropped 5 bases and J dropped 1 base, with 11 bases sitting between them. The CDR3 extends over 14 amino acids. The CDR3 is CASSPRGQNTEAFF. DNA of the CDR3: TGTGCCAGCAGTCCGCGGGGCCAGAACACTGAAGCTTTCTTT.

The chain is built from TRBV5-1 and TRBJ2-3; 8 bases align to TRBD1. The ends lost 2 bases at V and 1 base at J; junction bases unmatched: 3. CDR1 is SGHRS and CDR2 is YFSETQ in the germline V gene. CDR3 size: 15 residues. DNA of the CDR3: TGCGCCAGCAGCTTACAGGGGGTCGGCACAGATACGCAGTATTTT. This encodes CASSLQGVGTDTQYF.

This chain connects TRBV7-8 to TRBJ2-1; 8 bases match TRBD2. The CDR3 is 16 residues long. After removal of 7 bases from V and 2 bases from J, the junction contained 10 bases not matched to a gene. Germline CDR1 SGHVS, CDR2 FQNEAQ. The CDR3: CASTSTGGAAYNEQFF. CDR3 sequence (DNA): TGTGCCAGCACCTCTACCGGGGGGGCAGCCTACAATGAGCAGTTCTTC.

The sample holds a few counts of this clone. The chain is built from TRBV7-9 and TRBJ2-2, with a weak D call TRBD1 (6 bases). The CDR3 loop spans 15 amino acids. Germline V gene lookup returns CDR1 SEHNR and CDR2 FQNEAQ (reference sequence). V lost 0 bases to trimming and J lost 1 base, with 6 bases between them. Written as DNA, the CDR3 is TGTGCCAGCAGCTTAGCGGGACAGAACACCGGGGAGCTGTTTTTT. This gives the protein CASSLAGQNTGELFF.

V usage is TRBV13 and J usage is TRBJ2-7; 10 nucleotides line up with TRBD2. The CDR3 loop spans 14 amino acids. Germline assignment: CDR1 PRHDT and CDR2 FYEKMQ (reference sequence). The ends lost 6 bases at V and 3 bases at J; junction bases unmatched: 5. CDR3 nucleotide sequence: TGTGCCAGCAGTCCTAGCGGGAGCCACTACGAGCAGTACTTC. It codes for CASSPSGSHYEQYF.

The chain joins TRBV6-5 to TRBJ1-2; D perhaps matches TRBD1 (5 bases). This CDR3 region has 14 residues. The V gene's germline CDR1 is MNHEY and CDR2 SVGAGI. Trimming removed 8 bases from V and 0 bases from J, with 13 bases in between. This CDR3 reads CASRRRGPNYGYTF. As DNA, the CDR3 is TGTGCCAGCCGGCGGAGGGGTCCTAACTATGGCTACACCTTC.

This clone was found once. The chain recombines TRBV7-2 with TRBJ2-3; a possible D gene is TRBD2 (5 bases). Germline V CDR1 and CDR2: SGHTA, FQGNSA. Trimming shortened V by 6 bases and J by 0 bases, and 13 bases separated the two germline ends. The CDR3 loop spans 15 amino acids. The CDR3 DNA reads TGTGCCAGCAGTTCGACGGGAATAAGCACAGATACGCAGTATTTT. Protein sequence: CASSSTGISTDTQYF.

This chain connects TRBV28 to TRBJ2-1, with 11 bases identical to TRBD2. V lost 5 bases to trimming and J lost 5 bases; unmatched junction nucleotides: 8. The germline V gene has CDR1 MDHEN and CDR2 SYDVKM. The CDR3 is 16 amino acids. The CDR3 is CASSPPGLAGHNEQFF. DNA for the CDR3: TGTGCCAGCAGTCCCCCCGGACTAGCGGGTCACAATGAGCAGTTCTTC.

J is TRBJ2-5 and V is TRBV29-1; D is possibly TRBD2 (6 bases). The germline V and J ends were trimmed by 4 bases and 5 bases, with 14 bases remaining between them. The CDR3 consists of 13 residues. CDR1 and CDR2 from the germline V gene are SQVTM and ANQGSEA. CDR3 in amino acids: CSVAPGAEETQYF. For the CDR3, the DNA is TGCAGCGTTGCCCCGGGAGCGGAGGAGACCCAGTACTTC. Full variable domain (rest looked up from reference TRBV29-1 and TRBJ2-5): SAVISQKPSRDICQRGTSLTIQCQVDSQVTMMFWYRQQPGQSLTLIATANQGSEATYESGFVIDKFPISRPNLTFSTLTVSNMSPEDSSIYLCSVAPGAEETQYFGPGTRLLVL.

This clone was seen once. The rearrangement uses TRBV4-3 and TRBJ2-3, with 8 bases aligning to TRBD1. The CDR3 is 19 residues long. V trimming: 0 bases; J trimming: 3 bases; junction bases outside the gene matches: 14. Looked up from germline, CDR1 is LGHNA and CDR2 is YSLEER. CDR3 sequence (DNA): TGCGCCAGCAGCCAAGATTGGGCGCCAACAGGGGGACTTACAGATACGCAGTATTTT. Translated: CASSQDWAPTGGLTDTQYF.

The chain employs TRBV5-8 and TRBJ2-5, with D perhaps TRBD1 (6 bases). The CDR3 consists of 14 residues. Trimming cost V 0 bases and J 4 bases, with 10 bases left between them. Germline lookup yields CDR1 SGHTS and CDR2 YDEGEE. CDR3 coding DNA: TGTGCCAGCAGCTTGGACGAGGGGGTAGAGACCCAGTACTTC. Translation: CASSLDEGVETQYF.

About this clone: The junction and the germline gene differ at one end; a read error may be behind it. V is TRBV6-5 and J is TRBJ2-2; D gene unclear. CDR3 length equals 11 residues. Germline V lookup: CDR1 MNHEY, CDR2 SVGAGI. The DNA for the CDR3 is TGTGCAAGCAGGCTCAGCGGGGAGCTGTTTTTT. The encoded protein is CASRLSGELFF.

This CDR3 reads CSASRAGGFYEQYF. The CDR3 nucleotides are TGCAGTGCTAGTAGGGCGGGAGGCTTCTACGAGCAGTACTTC. This sequence joins TRBV20-1 and TRBJ2-7; 8 nucleotides align to TRBD2. CDR3 length equals 14 residues. V shed 3 bases, J shed 3 bases, and the junction held 7 bases outside the gene matches. The germline CDR1 and CDR2 sequences are DFQATT and SNEGSKA (reference sequence).

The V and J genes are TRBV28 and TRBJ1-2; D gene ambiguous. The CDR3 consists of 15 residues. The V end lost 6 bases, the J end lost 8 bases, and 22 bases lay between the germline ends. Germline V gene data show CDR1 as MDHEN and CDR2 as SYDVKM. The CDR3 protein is CASRSPEGGGRGYTF. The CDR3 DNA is TGTGCCAGCAGATCGCCCGAAGGTGGCGGTCGCGGCTACACCTTC.

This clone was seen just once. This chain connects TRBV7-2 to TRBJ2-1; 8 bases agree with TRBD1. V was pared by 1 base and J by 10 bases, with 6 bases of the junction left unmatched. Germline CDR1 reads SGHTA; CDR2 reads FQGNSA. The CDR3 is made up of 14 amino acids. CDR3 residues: CASSLVQGAYEQFF. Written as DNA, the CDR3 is TGTGCCAGCAGCTTAGTCCAGGGGGCGTACGAGCAGTTCTTC.

CDR3 DNA sequence: TGTGCCAGCAGTATACCGGGACAGGGGCCCCATGGCTACACCTTC. It specifies CASSIPGQGPHGYTF. The chain employs TRBV6-5 and TRBJ1-2; 10 nucleotides agree with TRBD1. The V gene's germline CDR1 is MNHEY and CDR2 SVGAGI. The CDR3 runs to 15 residues. V gave up 5 bases and J gave up 6 bases; unmatched junction bases: 9.

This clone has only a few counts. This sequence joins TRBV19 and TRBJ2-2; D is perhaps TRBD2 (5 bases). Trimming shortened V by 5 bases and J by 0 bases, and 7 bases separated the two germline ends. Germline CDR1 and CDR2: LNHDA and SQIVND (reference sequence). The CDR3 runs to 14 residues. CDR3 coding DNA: TGTGCCAGTAGTGCTAGCACGAACACCGGGGAGCTGTTTTTT. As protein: CASSASTNTGELFF.

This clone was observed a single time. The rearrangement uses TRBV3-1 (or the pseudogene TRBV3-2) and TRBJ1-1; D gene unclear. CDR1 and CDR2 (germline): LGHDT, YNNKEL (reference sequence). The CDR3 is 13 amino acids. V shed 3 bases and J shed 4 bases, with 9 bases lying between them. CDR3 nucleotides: TGTGCCAGCAGCCAGTCTCCTATCACTGAAGCTTTCTTT. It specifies CASSQSPITEAFF.

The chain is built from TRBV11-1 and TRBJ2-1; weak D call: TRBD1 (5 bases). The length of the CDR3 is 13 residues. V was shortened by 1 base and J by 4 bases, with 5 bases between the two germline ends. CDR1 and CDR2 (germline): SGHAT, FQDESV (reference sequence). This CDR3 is CASSLDRYNEQFF. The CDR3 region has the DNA TGTGCCAGCAGCTTAGACAGGTACAATGAGCAGTTCTTC.

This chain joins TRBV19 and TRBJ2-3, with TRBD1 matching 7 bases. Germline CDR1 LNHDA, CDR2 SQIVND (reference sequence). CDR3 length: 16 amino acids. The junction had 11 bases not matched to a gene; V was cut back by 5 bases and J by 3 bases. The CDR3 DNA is TGTGCCAGTAGTTTACAGGGGATTGATTGGACAGATACGCAGTATTTT. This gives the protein CASSLQGIDWTDTQYF.